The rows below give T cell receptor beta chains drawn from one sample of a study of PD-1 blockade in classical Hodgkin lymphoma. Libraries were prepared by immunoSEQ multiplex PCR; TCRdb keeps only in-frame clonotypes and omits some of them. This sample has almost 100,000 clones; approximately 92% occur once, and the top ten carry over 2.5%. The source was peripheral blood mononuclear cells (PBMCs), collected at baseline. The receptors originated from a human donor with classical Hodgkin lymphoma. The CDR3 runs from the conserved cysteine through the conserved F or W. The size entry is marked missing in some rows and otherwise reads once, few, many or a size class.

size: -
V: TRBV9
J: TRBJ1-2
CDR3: CASSDGQLNGYTF

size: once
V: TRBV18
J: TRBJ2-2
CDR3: CASSRTSGTDTGELFF

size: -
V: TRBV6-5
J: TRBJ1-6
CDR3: CASSYSRQGVNSPLHF

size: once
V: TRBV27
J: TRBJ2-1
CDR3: CASSRILGQIYNEQFF

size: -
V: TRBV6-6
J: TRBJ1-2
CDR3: CASSETGGFYGYTF

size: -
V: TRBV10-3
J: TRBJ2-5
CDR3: CAISATSLEETQYF

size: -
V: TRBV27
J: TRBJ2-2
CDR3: CASSFRPGELFF

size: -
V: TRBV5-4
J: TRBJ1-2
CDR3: CASSLRQGNYGYTF

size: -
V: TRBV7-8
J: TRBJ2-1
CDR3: CASSLDGISYNEQFF

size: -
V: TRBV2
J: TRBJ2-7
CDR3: CASSEGLAPSYEQYF

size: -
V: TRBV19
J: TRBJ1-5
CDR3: CASSIGSVSYQPQHF

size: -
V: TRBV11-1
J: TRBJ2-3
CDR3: CASSRTTVGHITDTQYF

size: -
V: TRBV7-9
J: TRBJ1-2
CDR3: CASSPSSGQGYGYTF

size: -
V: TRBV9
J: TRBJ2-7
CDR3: CASSDPSERKQYF

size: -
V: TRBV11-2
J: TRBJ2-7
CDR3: CASSLFSGLHYEQYF

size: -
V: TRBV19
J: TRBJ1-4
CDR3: CASSPLDRDHEKLFF

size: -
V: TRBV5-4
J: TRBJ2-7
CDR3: CASSLPGALNEQYF

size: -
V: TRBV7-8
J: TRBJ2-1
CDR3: CASSETGSGINEQFF

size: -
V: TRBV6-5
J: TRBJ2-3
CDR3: CASKSGSRDTQYF

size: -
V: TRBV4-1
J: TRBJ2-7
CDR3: CASSLRQYHEQYF

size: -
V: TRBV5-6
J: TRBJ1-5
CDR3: CASFNRQGLNQPQHF

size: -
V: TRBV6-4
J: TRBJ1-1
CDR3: CASSDPTGGEAFF

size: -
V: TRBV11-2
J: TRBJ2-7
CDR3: CASSFTSGGEQYF

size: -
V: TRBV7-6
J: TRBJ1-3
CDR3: CASSRSGLSGNTIYF

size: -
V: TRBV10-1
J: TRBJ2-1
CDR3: CASSEVMAGQEQFF

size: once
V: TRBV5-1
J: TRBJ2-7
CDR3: CASSLIPRYSGTYEQYF

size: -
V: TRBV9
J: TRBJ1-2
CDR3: CASSVEGRPVESNF

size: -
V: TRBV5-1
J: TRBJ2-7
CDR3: CASSSGPREGSYEQYF

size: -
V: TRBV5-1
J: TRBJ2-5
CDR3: CASSSVGRGETQYF

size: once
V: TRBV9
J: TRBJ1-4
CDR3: CASSATDRRNEKLFF

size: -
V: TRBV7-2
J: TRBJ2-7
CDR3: CASSLAAGAGYEQYF

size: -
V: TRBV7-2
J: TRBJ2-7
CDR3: CASSLGSVGGPYEQYF

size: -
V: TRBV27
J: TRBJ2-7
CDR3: CASSLSPSVEQYF

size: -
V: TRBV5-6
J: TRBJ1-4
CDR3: CASSFLGGQEKLFF

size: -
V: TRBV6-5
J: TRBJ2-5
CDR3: CASSYSSASVETQYF

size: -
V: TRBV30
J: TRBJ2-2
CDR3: CAWRKQGAGELFF

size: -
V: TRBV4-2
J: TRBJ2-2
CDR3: CASSQEVGANTGELFF

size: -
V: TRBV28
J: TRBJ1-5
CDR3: CASSLGQRGEPQHF

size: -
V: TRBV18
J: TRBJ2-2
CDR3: CASSPPFGSGISANTGELFF

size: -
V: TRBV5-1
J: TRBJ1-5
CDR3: CASSFEGDQPQHF

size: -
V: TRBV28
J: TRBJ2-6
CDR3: CASSLGSNVLTF

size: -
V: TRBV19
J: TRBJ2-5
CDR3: CASSGRQKETQYF

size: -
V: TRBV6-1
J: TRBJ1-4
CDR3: CASSEEGRTNEKLFF

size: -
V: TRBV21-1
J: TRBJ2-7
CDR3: CASSKEGKTYEQYF

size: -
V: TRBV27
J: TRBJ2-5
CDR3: CASSDRQTNQETQYF

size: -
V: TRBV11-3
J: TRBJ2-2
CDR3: CASREGVHTGELFF